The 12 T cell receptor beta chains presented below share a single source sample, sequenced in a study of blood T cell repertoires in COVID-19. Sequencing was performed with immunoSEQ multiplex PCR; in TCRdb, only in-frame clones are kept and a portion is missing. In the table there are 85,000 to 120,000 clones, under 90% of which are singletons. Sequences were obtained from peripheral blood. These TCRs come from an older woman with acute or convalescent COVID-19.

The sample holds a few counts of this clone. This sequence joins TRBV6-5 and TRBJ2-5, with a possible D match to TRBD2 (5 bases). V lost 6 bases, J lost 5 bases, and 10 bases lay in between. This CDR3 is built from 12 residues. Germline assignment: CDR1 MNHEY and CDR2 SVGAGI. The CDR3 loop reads CASRRTGETQYF. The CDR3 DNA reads TGTGCCAGCAGGAGGACTGGGGAGACCCAGTACTTC.

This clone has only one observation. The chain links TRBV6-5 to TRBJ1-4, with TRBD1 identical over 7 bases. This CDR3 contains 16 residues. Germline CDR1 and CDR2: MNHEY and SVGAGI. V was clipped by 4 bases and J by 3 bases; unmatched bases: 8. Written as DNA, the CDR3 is TGTGCCAGCAGTTCACTACAGGGGATCGCTAATGAAAAACTGTTTTTT. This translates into CASSSLQGIANEKLFF.

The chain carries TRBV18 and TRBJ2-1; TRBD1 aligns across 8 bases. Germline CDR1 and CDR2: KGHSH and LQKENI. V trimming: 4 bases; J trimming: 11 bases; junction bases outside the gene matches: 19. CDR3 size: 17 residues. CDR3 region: CASSQTGRRTGPSKQFF. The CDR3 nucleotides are TGTGCCAGCTCACAAACCGGTAGAAGGACAGGGCCATCTAAGCAGTTCTTC.

The CDR3 reads CSASREYEQYF. CDR3 coding DNA: TGCAGTGCGTCGAGGGAGTACGAGCAGTACTTC. V and J are TRBV20-1 and TRBJ2-7; a weak D match, TRBD2 (5 bases). CDR3 length: 11 amino acids. The V end lost 6 bases, the J end lost 4 bases, and 10 bases lay between the germline ends. Germline V gene lookup returns CDR1 DFQATT and CDR2 SNEGSKA (reference sequence).

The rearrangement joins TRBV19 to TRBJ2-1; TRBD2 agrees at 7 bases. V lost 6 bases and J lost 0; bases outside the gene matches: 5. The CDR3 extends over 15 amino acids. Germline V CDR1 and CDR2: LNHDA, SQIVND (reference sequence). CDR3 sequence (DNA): TGTGCCAGTAGCAGAGCGGGGAGCTCCTACAATGAGCAGTTCTTC. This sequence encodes CASSRAGSSYNEQFF.

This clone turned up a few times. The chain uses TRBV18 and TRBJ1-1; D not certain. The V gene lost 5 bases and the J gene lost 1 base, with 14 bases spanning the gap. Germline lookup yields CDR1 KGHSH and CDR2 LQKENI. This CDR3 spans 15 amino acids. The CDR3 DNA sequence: TGTGCCAGCTCAGCTAATGGCGGCAAGAACACTGAAGCTTTCTTT. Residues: CASSANGGKNTEAFF.

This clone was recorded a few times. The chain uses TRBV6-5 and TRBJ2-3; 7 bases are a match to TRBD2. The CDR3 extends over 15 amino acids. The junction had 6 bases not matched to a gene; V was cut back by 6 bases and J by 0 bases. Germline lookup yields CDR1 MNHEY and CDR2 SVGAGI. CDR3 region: CASSRALASTDTQYF. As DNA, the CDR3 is TGTGCCAGCAGCCGAGCACTAGCGAGCACAGATACGCAGTATTTT.

The CDR3 DNA follows: TGCAGTGCTAGTTACGTCGGGGCAGGGGGCGAGCCCCAGCATTTT. Translation gives CSASYVGAGGEPQHF. The gene calls are TRBV20-1 and TRBJ1-5, with 8 positions matching TRBD1. Trimming took 3 bases from V and 8 from J; bases not matched to a gene: 12. The CDR3 loop spans 15 amino acids. CDR1 is DFQATT and CDR2 is SNEGSKA in the germline V gene (reference sequence).

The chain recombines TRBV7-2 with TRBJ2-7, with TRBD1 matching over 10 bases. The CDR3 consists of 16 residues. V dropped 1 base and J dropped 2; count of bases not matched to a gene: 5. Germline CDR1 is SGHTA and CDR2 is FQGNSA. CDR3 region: CASSLVSGTGAYEQYF. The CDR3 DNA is TGTGCCAGCAGCTTAGTCTCCGGGACAGGGGCCTACGAGCAGTACTTC.

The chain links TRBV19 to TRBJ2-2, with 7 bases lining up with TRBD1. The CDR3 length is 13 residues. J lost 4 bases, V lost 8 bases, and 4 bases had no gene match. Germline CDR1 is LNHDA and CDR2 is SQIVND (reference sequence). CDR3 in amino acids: CASADRSTGELFF. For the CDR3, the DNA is TGTGCCAGTGCGGACAGGTCCACCGGGGAGCTGTTTTTT. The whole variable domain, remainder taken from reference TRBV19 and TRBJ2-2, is DGGITQSPKYLFRKEGQNVTLSCEQNLNHDAMYWYRQDPGQGLRLIYYSQIVNDFQKGDIAEGYSVSREKKESFPLTVTSAQKNPTAFYLCASADRSTGELFFGEGSRLTVL.

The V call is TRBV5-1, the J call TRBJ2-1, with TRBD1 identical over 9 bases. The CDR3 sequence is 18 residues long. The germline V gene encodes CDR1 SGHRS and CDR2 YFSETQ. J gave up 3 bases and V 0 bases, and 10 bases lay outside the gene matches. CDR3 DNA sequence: TGCGCCAGCAGCTTGGTGGGTACCGGGACAGGGTTCTACAATGAGCAGTTCTTC. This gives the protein CASSLVGTGTGFYNEQFF.

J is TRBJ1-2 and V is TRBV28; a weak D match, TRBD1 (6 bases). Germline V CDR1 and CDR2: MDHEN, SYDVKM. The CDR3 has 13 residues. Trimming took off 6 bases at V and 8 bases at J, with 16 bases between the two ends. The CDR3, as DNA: TGTGCCAGCAGCCGCGGGGGGGCGGAAGGCTACACCTTC. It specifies CASSRGGAEGYTF.